This T cell receptor beta chain was recovered during a study of CD8 T cells in ankylosing spondylitis. Study results and caveats: Characteristic, it appeared, of ankylosing spondylitis blood was a TCR beta motif of about eight highly homologous variants. In the blood and synovial fluid of reactive arthritis, some motif variants had been previously reported.

J was trimmed by 6 bases and V by 0 bases; bases with no gene match: 5. CDR1 is SGHRS, CDR2 YFSETQ, per germline. The CDR3 is made up of 15 amino acids. This clonotype was detected only a few times. Antigen specificity is unknown. Quantitative barcoded 5'-RACE was used to prepare TCR beta libraries. Using its own MiXCR run on the 5' RACE reads, TCRdb lists one record per CDR3 protein. In the table there are 750,000 to 850,000 distinct CDR3 sequences, roughly 12% of which are singletons. This sequence originates from a male donor with ankylosing spondylitis. Sequencing input: blood, either unsorted or a sorted T cell fraction (not recorded which). The chain is built from TRBV5-1 and TRBJ2-1; 8 bases line up with TRBD2. The CDR3 loop reads CASSLGGLGLNEQFF. In nucleotides, the CDR3 is TGCGCCAGCAGCTTGGGGGGACTAGGACTCAATGAGCAGTTCTTC.